What follows is one TCR beta chain and its context. Its antigen is unknown. In generating TCR beta cDNA, 5'RACE template switching with UMIs was used. TCRdb reprocessed the 5' RACE reads and stores each CDR3 protein as one record, lacking DNA. Reported are almost 450,000 distinct CDR3 sequences; the ten largest clones contain 7.3%. This sample is part of a study of T cells expressing NK-cell markers. Background on the study: Sequencing covered eight donors, seven HCMV-seropositive and one seronegative. General study findings and limits: Expanded NKG2C+ T cell clones were not confirmed as HCMV-specific. Four donors' CD3+CD56-NKG2C+ cells were dominated by the same clonotypes.

CDR1 and CDR2 from the germline V gene are MGHRA and YSYEKL. The CDR3 totals 15 residues. This TCR was sampled from a woman between 18 and 69 years old in good health. The rearrangement uses TRBV4-1 and TRBJ1-2; with no DNA, the TCRdb D assignment of TRBD1 cannot be verified. Sequenced material: blood T cells: a sorted CD56 or NKG2C T cell subset, CD4+ or CD8+ T cells, or bulk PBMC T cells (not recorded which). Here the CDR3 reads CASSQQTGGDYGYTF.